This T cell receptor beta chain was documented in a study of OX40 agonist ivuxolimab in advanced cancers. Background on the study: Patients were dosed intravenously with ivuxolimab at 0.01 to 10 mg/kg every 2 weeks.

Systemic immunosuppression or a history of autoimmune disease excluded patients. Clones were read by immunoSEQ multiplex PCR, and TCRdb kept only the in-frame ones, dropping some. The table lists tens of thousands of clones, over 80% of them singletons. The TCR was taken from an adult with an advanced solid tumor such as melanoma, head and neck, liver or kidney cancer. This material consisted of CD4+ or CD8+ T cells sorted from blood, taken in a trial of the OX40 agonist ivuxolimab.

The CDR3 spells CASSPGTGAFSYNEQFF. As DNA, the CDR3 is TGCGCCAGCAGCCCCGGGACAGGGGCCTTCTCCTACAATGAGCAGTTCTTC. The rearrangement links TRBV4-1 to TRBJ2-1, with TRBD1 matching 10 bases. Germline V gene sequence: CDR1 MGHRA, CDR2 YSYEKL. With V trimmed by 4 bases and J by 0 bases, 6 bases remained unmatched. This CDR3 region has 17 residues.